A selection of T cell receptor beta chains follows, all from one sample in a study of Graves' ophthalmopathy and Graves' hyperthyroidism. TCRdb redid the calling of the multiplex PCR reads with MiXCR, one entry per CDR3 protein. The table has under 800,000 distinct CDR3 sequences, over 20% seen once. Sequenced sample: peripheral blood. Receptor source: a woman under 30 with stable Graves' hyperthyroidism. Some clones in this sample may be carry-over from other donors' samples. The CDR3 runs from the conserved cysteine through the conserved F or W. The D gene is left open where the match is weak. The size entry is marked missing in some rows and otherwise reads once, few, many or a size class.

size	J	V	D	CDR3
many	TRBJ1-2	TRBV15	TRBD1	CATSIPQQGVGRDGYTF
few	TRBJ2-5	TRBV12-3/TRBV12-4	-	CASSRLRDSEETQYF
many	TRBJ2-7	TRBV27	TRBD2	CASSLMTSGLSYEQYF
many	TRBJ2-7	TRBV10-3	-	CAISAGGVNSYEQYF
many	TRBJ1-3	TRBV6-5	-	CASKLISGNTIYF
many	TRBJ1-1	TRBV20-1	-	CSARRNTLNTEAFF
many	TRBJ2-7	TRBV7-2	-	CASSLASGPVYEQYF
few	TRBJ1-1	TRBV29-1	-	CSVVKGLGTEAFF
many	TRBJ1-1	TRBV20-1	-	CSAKRVAVEAFF
many	TRBJ2-2	TRBV25-1	-	CATGGQGGTGELFF
many	TRBJ2-5	TRBV27	-	CASSSFSGEETQYF
-	TRBJ1-3	TRBV12-3/TRBV12-4	-	CASKWASSGNTIYF
-	TRBJ1-5	TRBV28	-	CASSLQQGGQPQHF
-	TRBJ2-7	TRBV27	TRBD1	CASSLGSQGEQYF
many	TRBJ1-2	TRBV6-1	-	CASSGYLGAYGYTF
many	TRBJ1-2	TRBV6-1	-	CASSGYQGWNYGYTF
few	TRBJ2-2	TRBV5-1	-	CASSLTGWDTGELFF
many	TRBJ1-1	TRBV30	-	CAWSVLPELNTEAFF
many	TRBJ1-1	TRBV2	-	CASSGMGGTEAFF
few	TRBJ1-2	TRBV30	-	CAWSATGGDGYTF
many	TRBJ2-5	TRBV12-3/TRBV12-4	-	CASSLLRRGSETQYF
-	TRBJ2-7	TRBV27	-	CASRPNSAGRIGEQYF
many	TRBJ2-7	TRBV30	TRBD2	CAWSHSGGAYYEQYF
many	TRBJ2-7	TRBV2	-	CASRAHTTTYEQYF
many	TRBJ2-7	TRBV6-5	TRBD1	CASRTGTGTYEQYF
many	TRBJ1-6	TRBV13	TRBD1	CASSLNRGNSPLHF
-	TRBJ1-2	TRBV19	-	CASLGEVGGYTF
-	TRBJ1-2	TRBV6-1	-	CASGEERHYGYTF
many	TRBJ1-1	TRBV19	-	CASSIRPGSNTEAFF
many	TRBJ1-1	TRBV28	TRBD1	CASSLGTGRVTEAFF